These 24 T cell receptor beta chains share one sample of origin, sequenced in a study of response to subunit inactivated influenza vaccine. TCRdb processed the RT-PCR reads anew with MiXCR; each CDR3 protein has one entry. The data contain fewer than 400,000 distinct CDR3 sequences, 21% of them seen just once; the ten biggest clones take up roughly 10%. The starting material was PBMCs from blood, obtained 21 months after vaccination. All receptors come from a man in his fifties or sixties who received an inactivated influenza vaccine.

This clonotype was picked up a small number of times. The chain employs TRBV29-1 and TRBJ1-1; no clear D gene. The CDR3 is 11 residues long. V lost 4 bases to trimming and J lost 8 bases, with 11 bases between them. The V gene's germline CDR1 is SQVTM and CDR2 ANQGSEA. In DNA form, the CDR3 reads TGCAGCGTTGGCGGCTCAGTCGAAGCTTTCTTT. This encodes CSVGGSVEAFF.

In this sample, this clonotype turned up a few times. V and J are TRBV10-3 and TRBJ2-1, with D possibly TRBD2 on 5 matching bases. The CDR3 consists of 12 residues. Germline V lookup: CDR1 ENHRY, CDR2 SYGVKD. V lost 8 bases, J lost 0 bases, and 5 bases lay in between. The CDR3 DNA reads TGTGCCATCGGACTCTCCTACAATGAGCAGTTCTTC. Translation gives CAIGLSYNEQFF.

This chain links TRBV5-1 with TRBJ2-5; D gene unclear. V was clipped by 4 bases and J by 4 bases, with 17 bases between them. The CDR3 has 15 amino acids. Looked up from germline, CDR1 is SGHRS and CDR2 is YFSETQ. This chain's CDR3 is CASSGLDAGSETQYF. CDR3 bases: TGCGCCAGCAGCGGCCTGGACGCCGGTTCAGAGACCCAGTACTTC.

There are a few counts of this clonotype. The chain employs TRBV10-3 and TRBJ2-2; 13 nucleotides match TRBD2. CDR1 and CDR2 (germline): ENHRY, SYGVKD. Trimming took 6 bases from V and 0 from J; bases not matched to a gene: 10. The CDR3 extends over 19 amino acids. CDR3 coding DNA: TGTGCCATCAGGATAACTCACGGGACTAGCGGGACGAACACCGGGGAGCTGTTTTTT. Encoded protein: CAIRITHGTSGTNTGELFF.

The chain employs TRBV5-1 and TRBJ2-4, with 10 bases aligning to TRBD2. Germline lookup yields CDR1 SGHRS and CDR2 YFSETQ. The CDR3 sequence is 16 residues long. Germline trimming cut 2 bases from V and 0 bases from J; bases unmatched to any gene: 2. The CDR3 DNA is TGCGCCAGCAGCTTCCTAGCGGGAGTAGCCAAAAACATTCAGTACTTC. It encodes CASSFLAGVAKNIQYF.

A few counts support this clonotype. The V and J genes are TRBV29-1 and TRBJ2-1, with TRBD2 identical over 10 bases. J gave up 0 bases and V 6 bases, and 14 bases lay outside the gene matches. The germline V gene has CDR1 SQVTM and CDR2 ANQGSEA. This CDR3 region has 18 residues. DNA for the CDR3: TGCAGCGTAGAACGCCCGGGACTAGCGATTAGCTCCTACAATGAGCAGTTCTTC. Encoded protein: CSVERPGLAISSYNEQFF.

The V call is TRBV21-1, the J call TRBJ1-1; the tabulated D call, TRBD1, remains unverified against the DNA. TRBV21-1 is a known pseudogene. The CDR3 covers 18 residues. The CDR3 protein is CASSNAPGAGKLDTEAFF. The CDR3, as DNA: TGTGCCAGCAGCAACGCCCCGGGGGCAGGGAAGTTAGACACTGAAGCTTTCTTT.

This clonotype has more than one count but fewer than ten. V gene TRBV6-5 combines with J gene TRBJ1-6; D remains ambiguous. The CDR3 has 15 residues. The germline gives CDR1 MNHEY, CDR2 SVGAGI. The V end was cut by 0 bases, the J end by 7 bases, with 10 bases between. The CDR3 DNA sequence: TGTGCCAGCAGTTACTCGACCAGCCAGAATTCACCCCTCCACTTT. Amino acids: CASSYSTSQNSPLHF.

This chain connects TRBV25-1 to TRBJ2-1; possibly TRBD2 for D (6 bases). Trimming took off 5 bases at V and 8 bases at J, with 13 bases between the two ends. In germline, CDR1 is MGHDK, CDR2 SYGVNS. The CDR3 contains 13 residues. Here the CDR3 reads CASSRGGTDEQFF. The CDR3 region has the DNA TGTGCCAGCAGTCGCGGAGGGACCGATGAGCAGTTCTTC.

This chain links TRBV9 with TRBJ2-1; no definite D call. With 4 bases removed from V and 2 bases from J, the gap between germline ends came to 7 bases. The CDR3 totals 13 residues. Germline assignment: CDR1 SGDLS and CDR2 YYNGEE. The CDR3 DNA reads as TGTGCCAGCAGCTTCGAAACCTACAATGAGCAGTTCTTC. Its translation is CASSFETYNEQFF.

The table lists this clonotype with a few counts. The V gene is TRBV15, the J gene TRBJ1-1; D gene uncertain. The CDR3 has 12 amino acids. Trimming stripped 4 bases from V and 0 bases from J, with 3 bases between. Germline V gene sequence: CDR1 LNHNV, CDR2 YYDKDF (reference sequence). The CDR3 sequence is CATSTLNTEAFF. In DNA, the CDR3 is TGTGCCACCAGCACCCTGAACACTGAAGCTTTCTTT.

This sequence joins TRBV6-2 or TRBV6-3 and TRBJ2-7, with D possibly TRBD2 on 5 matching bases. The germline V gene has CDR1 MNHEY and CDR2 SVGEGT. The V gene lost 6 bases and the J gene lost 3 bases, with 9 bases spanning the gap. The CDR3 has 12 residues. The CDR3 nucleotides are TGTGCCAGCAGCCGACGGGACTACGAGCAGTACTTC. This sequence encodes CASSRRDYEQYF.

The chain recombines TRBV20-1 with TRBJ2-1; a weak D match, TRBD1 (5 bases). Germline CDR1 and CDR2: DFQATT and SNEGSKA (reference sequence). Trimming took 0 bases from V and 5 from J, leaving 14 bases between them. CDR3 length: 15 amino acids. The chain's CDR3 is CSARDVRTRNNEQFF. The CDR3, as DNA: TGCAGTGCTAGAGATGTTAGGACACGAAACAATGAGCAGTTCTTC.

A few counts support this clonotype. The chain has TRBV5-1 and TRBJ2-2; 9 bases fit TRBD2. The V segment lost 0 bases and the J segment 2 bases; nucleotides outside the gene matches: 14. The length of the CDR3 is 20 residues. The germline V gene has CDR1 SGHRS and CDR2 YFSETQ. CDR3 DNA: TGCGCCAGCAGCTTGGTTCCGGCTGTGGAGCGGGAGGTCAACACCGGGGAGCTGTTTTTT. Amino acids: CASSLVPAVEREVNTGELFF.

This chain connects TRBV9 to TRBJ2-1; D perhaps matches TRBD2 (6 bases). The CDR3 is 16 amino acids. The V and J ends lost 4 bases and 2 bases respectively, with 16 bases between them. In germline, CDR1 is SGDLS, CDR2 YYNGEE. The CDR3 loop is CASSQNLRLAYNEQFF. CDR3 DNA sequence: TGTGCCAGCAGCCAAAATCTTAGACTAGCCTACAATGAGCAGTTCTTC.

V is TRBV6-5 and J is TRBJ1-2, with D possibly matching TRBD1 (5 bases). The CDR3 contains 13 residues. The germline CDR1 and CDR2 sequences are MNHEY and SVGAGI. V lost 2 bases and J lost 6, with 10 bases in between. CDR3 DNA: TGTGCCAGCAGTTACGGGGGTGCCGATGGCTACACCTTC. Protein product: CASSYGGADGYTF.

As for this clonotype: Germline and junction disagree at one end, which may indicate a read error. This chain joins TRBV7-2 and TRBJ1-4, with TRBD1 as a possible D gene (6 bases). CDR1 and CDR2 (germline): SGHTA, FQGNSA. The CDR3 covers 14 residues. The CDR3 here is CASSSDSSNEELFF. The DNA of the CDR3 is TGTGCCAGCAGCTCGGACAGCTCCAATGAAGAACTGTTTTTT.

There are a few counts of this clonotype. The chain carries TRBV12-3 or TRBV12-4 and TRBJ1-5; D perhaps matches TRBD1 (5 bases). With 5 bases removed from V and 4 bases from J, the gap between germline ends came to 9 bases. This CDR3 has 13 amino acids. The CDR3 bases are TGTGCCAGCAGTCGGGCAGGGAATCAGCCCCAGCATTTT. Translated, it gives CASSRAGNQPQHF.

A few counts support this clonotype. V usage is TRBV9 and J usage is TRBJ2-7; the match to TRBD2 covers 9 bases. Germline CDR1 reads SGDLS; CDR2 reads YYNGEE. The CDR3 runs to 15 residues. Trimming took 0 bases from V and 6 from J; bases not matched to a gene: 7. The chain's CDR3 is CASSVAIAGDLEQYF. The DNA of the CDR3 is TGTGCCAGCAGCGTAGCAATAGCGGGAGATCTCGAGCAGTACTTC.

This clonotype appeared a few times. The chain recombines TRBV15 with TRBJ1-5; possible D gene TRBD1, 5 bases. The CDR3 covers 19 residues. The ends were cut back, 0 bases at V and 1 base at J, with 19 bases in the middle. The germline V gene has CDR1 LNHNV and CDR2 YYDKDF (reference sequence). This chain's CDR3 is CATSRDLGAGEGSNQPQHF. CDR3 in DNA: TGTGCCACCAGCAGAGATCTGGGTGCGGGGGAGGGAAGCAATCAGCCCCAGCATTTT.

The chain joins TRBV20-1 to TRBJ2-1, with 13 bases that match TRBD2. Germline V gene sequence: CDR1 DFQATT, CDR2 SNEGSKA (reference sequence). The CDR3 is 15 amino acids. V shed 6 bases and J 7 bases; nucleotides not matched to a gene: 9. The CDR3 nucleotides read TGCAGTGCGCCTACTAGCGGGGGGGCCAAGAATGAGCAGTTCTTC. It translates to CSAPTSGGAKNEQFF.

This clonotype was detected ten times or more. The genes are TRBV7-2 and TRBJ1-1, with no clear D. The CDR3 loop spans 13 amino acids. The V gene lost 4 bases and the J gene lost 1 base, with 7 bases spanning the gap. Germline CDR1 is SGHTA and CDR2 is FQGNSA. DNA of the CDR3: TGTGCCAGCAGCTCTACATGGAACACTGAAGCTTTCTTT. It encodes CASSSTWNTEAFF.

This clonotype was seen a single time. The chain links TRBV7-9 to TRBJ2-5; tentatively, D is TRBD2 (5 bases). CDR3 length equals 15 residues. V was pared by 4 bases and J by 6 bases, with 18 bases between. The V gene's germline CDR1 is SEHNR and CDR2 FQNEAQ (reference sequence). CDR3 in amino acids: CASSSHNGVVQTQYF. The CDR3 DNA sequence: TGTGCCAGCAGCTCACACAACGGGGTTGTACAGACCCAGTACTTC.

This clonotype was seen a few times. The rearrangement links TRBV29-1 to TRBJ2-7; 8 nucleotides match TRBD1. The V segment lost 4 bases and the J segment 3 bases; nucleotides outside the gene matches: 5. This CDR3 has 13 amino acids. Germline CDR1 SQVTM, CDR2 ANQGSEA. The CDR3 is CSVVPGQGYEQYF. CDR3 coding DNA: TGCAGCGTTGTTCCCGGACAGGGCTACGAGCAGTACTTC.